A selection of T cell receptor beta chains follows, all from one sample in a study of cytomegalovirus exposure and HLA in healthy donors. Produced via immunoSEQ multiplex PCR; TCRdb's table is partial and in-frame only. The table lists around 220,000 clones, 88% of them singletons. Sequenced material: PBMCs. The receptors derive from a woman younger than 35 in good health and CMV-seronegative. The CDR3 runs from the conserved cysteine through the conserved F or W. Each record gives: D gene, J gene, clone size, V gene, CDR3 DNA, CDR3 protein. D genes are given only for firm matches. The size entry is marked missing in some rows and otherwise reads once, few, many or a size class.

D gene: TRBD2; J gene: TRBJ2-7; clone size: -; V gene: TRBV30; CDR3 DNA: TGTGCCTGGAGTGGGGATAGCGGGCGGCCCGGATCCTACGAGCAGTACTTC; CDR3 protein: CAWSGDSGRPGSYEQYF
D gene: -; J gene: TRBJ2-1; clone size: -; V gene: TRBV6-6; CDR3 DNA: TGTGCCAGCAGCTATACGCGCAATGAGCAGTTCTTC; CDR3 protein: CASSYTRNEQFF
D gene: TRBD1; J gene: TRBJ2-2; clone size: -; V gene: TRBV30; CDR3 DNA: TGTGCCTGGAGGCGGGGACAGGCGGCCGGGGAGCTGTTTTTT; CDR3 protein: CAWRRGQAAGELFF
D gene: TRBD2; J gene: TRBJ2-7; clone size: once; V gene: TRBV4-2; CDR3 DNA: TGTGCCAGCAGCCTTGGGACTAGCGGGAGTTTTTCCAACGAGCAGTACTTC; CDR3 protein: CASSLGTSGSFSNEQYF
D gene: TRBD1; J gene: TRBJ1-3; clone size: -; V gene: TRBV7-2; CDR3 DNA: TGTGCCAGCAGCTTATACGCGCAGGGGGCGTCTGGAAACACCATATATTTT; CDR3 protein: CASSLYAQGASGNTIYF
D gene: TRBD2; J gene: TRBJ2-7; clone size: -; V gene: TRBV5-1; CDR3 DNA: TGCGCCAGCAGCTTGGCGGGGAGCGGGGTGTCCCTCTACGAGCAGTACTTC; CDR3 protein: CASSLAGSGVSLYEQYF
D gene: -; J gene: TRBJ2-7; clone size: -; V gene: TRBV11-2; CDR3 DNA: TGTGCCAGCAGCTTGTGGGTGGTCAGCCCCGGAGTGCACTTC; CDR3 protein: CASSLWVVSPGVHF
D gene: -; J gene: TRBJ2-1; clone size: -; V gene: TRBV27; CDR3 DNA: TGTGCCAGCAGCTCCGGGACTCGCTCCTACAATGAGCAGTTCTTC; CDR3 protein: CASSSGTRSYNEQFF
D gene: -; J gene: TRBJ2-3; clone size: -; V gene: TRBV29-1; CDR3 DNA: TGCAGCGTTGAGGGAGCATCAGATACGCAGTATTTT; CDR3 protein: CSVEGASDTQYF
D gene: -; J gene: TRBJ1-1; clone size: -; V gene: TRBV27; CDR3 DNA: TGTGCCAGCAGTTTTCAGGGCTCTGAAGCTTTCTTT; CDR3 protein: CASSFQGSEAFF
D gene: -; J gene: TRBJ2-2; clone size: -; V gene: TRBV2; CDR3 DNA: TGTGCCAGCAGTGAAGCGCTCTTAGGGAGCACCGGGGAGCTGTTTTTT; CDR3 protein: CASSEALLGSTGELFF
D gene: -; J gene: TRBJ2-7; clone size: -; V gene: TRBV6-1; CDR3 DNA: TGTGCCAGCAGTGAAGTTCGGGGCGAGCAGTACTTC; CDR3 protein: CASSEVRGEQYF